Below are 10 T cell receptor beta chains sequenced from a single sample in a study of T-cell memory formation after mild COVID-19. MiXCR, run by TCRdb on the 5' RACE reads, gives a single entry per CDR3 protein. The table has about 260,000 distinct CDR3 sequences, about 17% seen once. Sequences were obtained from PBMCs or a T cell subset sorted from them (not recorded which). These receptors originate from a man aged 18 to 30 who had mild COVID-19 (a few samples of this study predate the infection). Cell type and time point are not known.

This chain uses TRBV6-5 with TRBJ1-5, with D possibly matching TRBD1 (6 bases). Trimming pared 3 bases from V and 3 bases from J, leaving 12 bases between. The CDR3 covers 15 residues. Germline CDR1 reads MNHEY; CDR2 reads SVGAGI. In DNA form, the CDR3 reads TGTGCCAGCAGTTATGGGGCAGGGGTCAATCAGCCCCAGCATTTT. It yields the protein CASSYGAGVNQPQHF.

This clonotype was detected a few times. The rearrangement uses TRBV7-9 and TRBJ2-1; D perhaps matches TRBD2 (6 bases). The V end was cut by 5 bases, the J end by 5 bases, with 13 bases between. The CDR3 is 14 amino acids. CDR1 is SEHNR and CDR2 is FQNEAQ in the germline V gene (reference sequence). The CDR3 DNA sequence: TGTGCCAGCAGCCCCGTCGGGGGAAACAATGAGCAGTTCTTC. It is translated as CASSPVGGNNEQFF.

This clonotype was counted a few times. The genes are TRBV7-9 and TRBJ1-1; no firm D call. CDR1 SEHNR and CDR2 FQNEAQ come from the germline V gene (reference sequence). The V and J ends lost 5 bases and 8 bases respectively, with 9 bases between them. The CDR3 length is 11 residues. The CDR3 is CASSALGEAFF. Written as DNA, the CDR3 is TGTGCCAGCAGCGCCCTGGGAGAAGCTTTCTTT.

This clonotype was picked up a small number of times. This chain uses TRBV6-1 with TRBJ1-5; the D is unclear. The germline V and J ends were trimmed by 6 bases and 3 bases, with 3 bases remaining between them. There are 11 residues in the CDR3. CDR1 and CDR2 from the germline V gene are MNHNS and SASEGT. This CDR3 is CASRNNQPQHF. The CDR3 nucleotides read TGTGCCAGCAGAAACAATCAGCCCCAGCATTTT.

As DNA, the CDR3 is TGTGCCAGCAGCCCGGTGGGGCTTGGCAATCAGCCCCAGCATTTT. This sequence encodes CASSPVGLGNQPQHF. This chain links TRBV7-9 with TRBJ1-5; possibly TRBD1 for D (5 bases). The CDR3 has 15 amino acids. With 5 bases removed from V and 2 bases from J, the gap between germline ends came to 13 bases. Germline values: CDR1 SEHNR, CDR2 FQNEAQ (reference sequence).

This clonotype was counted once. V and J are TRBV7-9 and TRBJ2-1; a possible D gene is TRBD2 (5 bases). This CDR3 has 15 residues. Germline-derived CDR1 and CDR2 are SEHNR and FQNEAQ (reference sequence). V lost 5 bases and J 0 bases, leaving 11 bases between the germline ends. The CDR3 reads CASSEVRGSYNEQFF. CDR3 DNA sequence: TGTGCCAGCAGCGAAGTCCGGGGCTCCTACAATGAGCAGTTCTTC.

This clonotype showed up just a few times. The chain is built from TRBV7-9 and TRBJ2-3, with 8 nucleotides matching TRBD2. This CDR3 is 15 amino acids long. Germline V gene data show CDR1 as SEHNR and CDR2 as FQNEAQ (reference sequence). V shed 6 bases and J 0 bases; nucleotides not matched to a gene: 5. The CDR3 DNA follows: TGTGCCAGCAGACTATCTAGCGGGAGCACAGATACGCAGTATTTT. The encoded protein is CASRLSSGSTDTQYF.

This clonotype was counted at least ten times. The V and J genes are TRBV4-3 and TRBJ2-1; TRBD1 aligns across 7 bases. Per germline, CDR1 LGHNA and CDR2 YSLEER. V shed 0 bases and J 7 bases; nucleotides not matched to a gene: 9. This CDR3 has 16 amino acids. The CDR3 loop reads CASSQDRAGGGNEQFF. CDR3 in DNA: TGCGCCAGCAGCCAAGATAGGGCAGGGGGTGGTAATGAGCAGTTCTTC.

The chain carries TRBV29-1 and TRBJ2-1; maybe TRBD2 (5 bases). The CDR3 is 14 amino acids. With 4 bases removed from V and 4 bases from J, the gap between germline ends came to 14 bases. Germline CDR1 is SQVTM and CDR2 is ANQGSEA. CDR3 nucleotides: TGCAGCGTTGGTAGTGGAGGCTCTTACAATGAGCAGTTCTTC. Encoded protein: CSVGSGGSYNEQFF.

The rearrangement links TRBV18 to TRBJ2-6, with 10 positions matching TRBD2. Trimming cost V 4 bases and J 0 bases; bases outside gene matches: 12. There are 20 residues in the CDR3. Germline lookup yields CDR1 KGHSH and CDR2 LQKENI. Here the CDR3 DNA reads TGTGCCAGCTCACTACTCGGACTAGCGGTTTACGACTCTGGGGCCAACGTCCTGACTTTC. Translating gives CASSLLGLAVYDSGANVLTF.